Listed below are T cell receptor beta chains from one sample, sequenced in a study of cytomegalovirus exposure and HLA in healthy donors. Measured with immunoSEQ multiplex PCR; TCRdb has only the in-frame clones, and not every one. The profile shows fewer than 150,000 clones, about 75% of them singletons. What was sequenced was PBMCs. The receptors shown here come from a woman aged 25 to 39 in good health and CMV-seronegative. Each CDR3 is given without its conserved first and last residue. The D gene is left open where the match is weak. Expanded clones are given a class, and other clones once, few, many or no size at all.

>TRBV5-1|-|-|TRBJ2-7
ASSLWGDYEQY
>TRBV7-6|-|-|TRBJ1-5
ASSFGLHQPQH
>TRBV7-9|once|-|TRBJ1-1
ASSFSFEAF
>TRBV6-6|-|-|TRBJ2-3
ASSSPPSTDTQY
>TRBV19|-|-|TRBJ1-2
ASSIPGFYGYT
>TRBV28|few|TRBD1|TRBJ2-2
ASSFREVSGTGGANTGELF
>TRBV4-1|-|-|TRBJ1-2
ASSPLGFQANYGYT
>TRBV7-2|-|-|TRBJ2-2
ASSLAQGGGELF
>TRBV28|-|TRBD1|TRBJ2-1
ASRTRWRAWDRGHLSSYNEQF
>TRBV9|few|-|TRBJ2-1
ASSVGPLRQSSEQF
>TRBV7-9|once|-|TRBJ1-3
SSSYFPSDTGISGNTIY
>TRBV18|-|-|TRBJ1-6
ASSPVGERGFSPLH
>TRBV10-2|-|-|TRBJ2-1
ASSEAYSEQF
>TRBV19|-|-|TRBJ1-5
ASSIGRGKNQPQH
>TRBV6-1|once|TRBD1|TRBJ2-3
ASSEGPTGGTDTQY
>TRBV5-8|few|TRBD1|TRBJ2-2
ASSLIGQGLSGELF
>TRBV5-1|-|TRBD2|TRBJ2-5
ASSSGLAGVETQY
>TRBV27|-|TRBD1|-
ASRGQGAGIYEQY
>TRBV7-7|-|-|TRBJ1-1
ASSPTPGSEAF
>TRBV7-9|once|TRBD1|TRBJ2-7
SSSPGTAPYEQY
>TRBV5-4|-|-|TRBJ1-6
ASSLSGPGSPLH
>TRBV11-2|-|-|TRBJ2-6
ASSPFRGANVLT